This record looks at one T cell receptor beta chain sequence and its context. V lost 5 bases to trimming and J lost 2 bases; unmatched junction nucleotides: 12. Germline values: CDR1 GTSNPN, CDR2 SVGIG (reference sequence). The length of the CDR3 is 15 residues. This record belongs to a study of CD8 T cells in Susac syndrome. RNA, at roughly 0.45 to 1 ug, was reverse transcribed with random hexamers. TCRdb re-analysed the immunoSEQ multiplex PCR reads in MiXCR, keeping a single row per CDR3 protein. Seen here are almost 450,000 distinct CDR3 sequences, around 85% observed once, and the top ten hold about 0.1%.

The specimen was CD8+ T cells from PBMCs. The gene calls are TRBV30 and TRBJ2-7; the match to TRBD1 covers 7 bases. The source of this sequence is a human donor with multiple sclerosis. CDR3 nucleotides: TGTGCCTGGGTACCTGGGGACAGTTACCCCTACGAGCAGTACTTC. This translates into CAWVPGDSYPYEQYF.